These 28 T cell receptor beta chains share one sample of origin, sequenced in a study of control samples from healthy donors and cancer patients. Some clones are missing from TCRdb's copy, which holds only in-frame ones; the method was immunoSEQ multiplex PCR. The sample contains about 120,000 clones, around 88% of which appear only once. Sequencing was performed on blood. Receptors were obtained from a man in his forties in good health.

This clone was counted once. The CDR3: CATSDFGQEAFF. The CDR3 region has the DNA TGTGCCACCAGTGATTTTGGACAGGAAGCTTTCTTT. This rearrangement joins TRBV24-1 to TRBJ1-1, with D maybe TRBD1 (6 bases). The CDR3 extends over 12 amino acids. V shed 1 base and J shed 8 bases, with 7 bases lying between them. Germline CDR1 KGHDR, CDR2 SFDVKD.

The chain links TRBV4-3 to TRBJ1-4; 7 nucleotides agree with TRBD1. The CDR3 has 16 amino acids. With V trimmed by 0 bases and J by 8 bases, 9 bases remained unmatched. The germline V gene encodes CDR1 LGHNA and CDR2 YSLEER. This CDR3 reads CASSQDPTGILEKLFF. The CDR3 bases are TGCGCCAGCAGCCAAGACCCGACAGGGATTTTGGAAAAACTGTTTTTT.

For the CDR3, the DNA is TGCGCCAGCAGCTTGGTGGGACAGGAGGGTCGGCAAGAGACCCAGTACTTC. It yields the protein CASSLVGQEGRQETQYF. The J gene is TRBJ2-5, the V gene TRBV5-1, with TRBD1 matching over 8 bases. Trimming removed 0 bases from V and 2 bases from J; junction bases left unmatched: 9. The CDR3 contains 17 residues. Germline assignment: CDR1 SGHRS and CDR2 YFSETQ.

This clone came up a few times. This chain uses TRBV25-1 with TRBJ2-7, with D uncertain. Germline V gene data show CDR1 as MGHDK and CDR2 as SYGVNS. CDR3 length equals 11 residues. Deletions cut 5 bases from V and 3 bases from J, with 5 bases between. The CDR3 DNA reads as TGTGCCAGCAGTATGTTCTACGAGCAGTACTTC. Protein product: CASSMFYEQYF.

This rearrangement joins TRBV29-1 to TRBJ2-7; D is unclear. CDR3 length equals 12 residues. The germline V and J ends were trimmed by 1 base and 5 bases, with 9 bases remaining between them. Per the germline V gene, CDR1 is SQVTM and CDR2 is ANQGSEA. The CDR3 DNA follows: TGCAGCGTTGAAGGATTAGGAAACGAGCAGTACTTC. Translation: CSVEGLGNEQYF.

The rearrangement links TRBV9 to TRBJ2-3; D uncertain. With 3 bases removed from V and 6 bases from J, the gap between germline ends came to 11 bases. Germline V CDR1 and CDR2: SGDLS, YYNGEE. The CDR3 totals 13 residues. DNA for the CDR3: TGTGCCAGCAGCGATCAGACCGGGGATACGCAGTATTTT. Residues: CASSDQTGDTQYF.

The rearrangement uses TRBV6-5 and TRBJ2-7, with D perhaps matching TRBD1 or TRBD2 (5 bases each). Trimming shortened V by 0 bases and J by 3 bases, and 9 bases separated the two germline ends. Per the germline V gene, CDR1 is MNHEY and CDR2 is SVGAGI. The length of the CDR3 is 14 residues. The DNA of the CDR3 is TGTGCCAGCAGTTACTCGGGGGTAAGCTACGAGCAGTACTTC. It translates to CASSYSGVSYEQYF.

The genes are TRBV11-3 and TRBJ1-5; D is uncertain. CDR1 is SGHNT, CDR2 YENEEA, per germline. The CDR3 is 19 amino acids. Trimming shortened V by 4 bases and J by 1 base, and 23 bases separated the two germline ends. CDR3 DNA: TGTGCCAGCAGCTCAGGACTGCTCCTATTCTATAAAAGCAATCAGCCCCAGCATTTT. Translation: CASSSGLLLFYKSNQPQHF.

This CDR3 reads CASSLERQYTGELFF. The CDR3 DNA is TGTGCCAGCAGCTTAGAGAGACAGTACACCGGGGAGCTGTTTTTT. The rearrangement links TRBV7-3 to TRBJ2-2, with D possibly matching TRBD1 (5 bases). The germline V and J ends were trimmed by 2 bases and 3 bases, with 10 bases remaining between them. Germline CDR1 and CDR2: SGHTA and FQGTGA. This CDR3 is 15 amino acids long.

J is TRBJ2-3 and V is TRBV6-2 or TRBV6-3; the D is unclear. The length of the CDR3 is 14 residues. The germline V gene encodes CDR1 MNHEY and CDR2 SVGEGT. V was pared by 2 bases and J by 4 bases, with 10 bases between. The CDR3 sequence is CASSYQNVPDTQYF. The CDR3 DNA reads as TGTGCCAGCAGTTACCAAAATGTTCCAGATACGCAGTATTTT.

The chain recombines TRBV19 with TRBJ1-1; D is unclear. The germline V and J ends were trimmed by 1 base and 3 bases, with 9 bases remaining between them. CDR1 and CDR2 from the germline V gene are LNHDA and SQIVND (reference sequence). There are 14 residues in the CDR3. CDR3: CASSIGEEYTEAFF. The CDR3 DNA reads TGTGCCAGTAGTATAGGAGAGGAGTACACTGAAGCTTTCTTT. Looking up the rest from reference TRBV19 and TRBJ1-1 gives the full variable domain: DGGITQSPKYLFRKEGQNVTLSCEQNLNHDAMYWYRQDPGQGLRLIYYSQIVNDFQKGDIAEGYSVSREKKESFPLTVTSAQKNPTAFYLCASSIGEEYTEAFFGQGTRLTVV.

The genes are TRBV4-2 and TRBJ2-5; 7 nucleotides agree with TRBD1. This CDR3 comprises 15 residues. V lost 5 bases, J lost 1 base, and 7 bases stayed unmatched. CDR1 LGHNA and CDR2 YNFKEQ come from the germline V gene. As DNA, the CDR3 is TGTGCCAGCAGCGCCGGGACAGCGACCCAAGAGACCCAGTACTTC. As protein: CASSAGTATQETQYF.

The chain combines TRBV11-2 with TRBJ2-7; the match to TRBD2 covers 12 bases. The CDR3 contains 17 residues. The V gene's germline CDR1 is SGHAT and CDR2 FQNNGV. V was clipped by 6 bases and J by 4 bases; unmatched bases: 13. In DNA, the CDR3 is TGTGCCAGCAGTTTCGAGACTAGCGGGGGAAAGAGGTACGAGCAGTACTTC. Translation gives CASSFETSGGKRYEQYF.

The chain joins TRBV7-2 to TRBJ1-5; D ambiguous. This CDR3 is 12 amino acids long. The ends were cut back, 4 bases at V and 4 bases at J, with 5 bases in the middle. CDR1 SGHTA and CDR2 FQGNSA come from the germline V gene. CDR3 in DNA: TGTGCCAGCAGCTCGGGGAATCAGCCCCAGCATTTT. Translated, it gives CASSSGNQPQHF.

J is TRBJ1-2 and V is TRBV10-3; D unresolved. The germline gives CDR1 ENHRY, CDR2 SYGVKD. V lost 3 bases to trimming and J lost 0 bases, with 8 bases between them. The CDR3 sequence is 14 residues long. The CDR3, as DNA: TGTGCCATCAGTGAATGGGAAGCTAACTATGGCTACACCTTC. Its protein is CAISEWEANYGYTF.

The V and J genes are TRBV24-1 and TRBJ1-5; tentatively, D is TRBD1 (5 bases). Germline V lookup: CDR1 KGHDR, CDR2 SFDVKD. The CDR3 totals 14 residues. V gave up 5 bases and J gave up 5 bases, with 12 bases separating them. The CDR3 DNA reads TGTGCCACCAGTGGGCTTCAGGGAGATCAGCCCCAGCATTTT. Translated, it gives CATSGLQGDQPQHF.

The CDR3 loop reads CATSDYRGGRETQYF. In DNA form, the CDR3 reads TGTGCCACCAGTGATTATCGCGGGGGTAGGGAGACCCAGTACTTC. The chain combines TRBV24-1 with TRBJ2-5, with 7 bases matching TRBD2. With V trimmed by 2 bases and J by 5 bases, 7 bases remained unmatched. This CDR3 region has 15 residues. Looked up from germline, CDR1 is KGHDR and CDR2 is SFDVKD.

This chain joins TRBV11-1 and TRBJ1-2; perhaps TRBD1 as D (6 bases). CDR1 and CDR2 from the germline V gene are SGHAT and FQDESV (reference sequence). V was clipped by 5 bases and J by 6 bases, with 16 bases between them. This CDR3 comprises 14 residues. CDR3 amino acids: CASSKNRDTNGYTF. The CDR3 nucleotides are TGTGCCAGCAGCAAAAACCGGGACACCAATGGCTACACCTTC.

This clone was observed a few times. The gene calls are TRBV7-2 and TRBJ1-1; D call uncertain. Trimming stripped 1 base from V and 6 bases from J, with 12 bases between. This CDR3 spans 14 amino acids. Germline V gene lookup returns CDR1 SGHTA and CDR2 FQGNSA. The CDR3 DNA sequence: TGTGCCAGCAGCTTAGATTTTGGGTTGGCTGAAGCTTTCTTT. Protein sequence: CASSLDFGLAEAFF.

This clone was observed once. V gene TRBV4-3 combines with J gene TRBJ1-3; D is unresolved. This CDR3 comprises 15 residues. CDR1 and CDR2 from the germline V gene are LGHNA and YSLEER. Trimming cost V 1 base and J 6 bases, with 13 bases left between them. CDR3 region: CASSQVGMGSNTIYF. CDR3 sequence (DNA): TGCGCCAGCAGCCAAGTGGGAATGGGGTCAAACACCATATATTTT.

This clone was counted a single time. V usage is TRBV9 and J usage is TRBJ1-2; D call uncertain. The length of the CDR3 is 13 residues. Trimming stripped 0 bases from V and 5 bases from J, with 8 bases between. The V gene's germline CDR1 is SGDLS and CDR2 YYNGEE. The CDR3 nucleotides are TGTGCCAGCAGCGTAGGGCAGGAATATGGCTACACCTTC. This encodes CASSVGQEYGYTF.

The J gene is TRBJ2-1, the V gene TRBV7-3; the D gene is possibly TRBD1 (6 bases). CDR1 and CDR2 (germline): SGHTA, FQGTGA. V lost 5 bases to trimming and J lost 7 bases, with 18 bases between them. The CDR3 length is 15 residues. The CDR3: CASSPKTGSTNEQFF. The CDR3 coding sequence is TGTGCCAGCAGCCCGAAGACAGGATCGACGAATGAGCAGTTCTTC.

The CDR3 loop is CAWSRTGKNYEQYF. In DNA, the CDR3 is TGTGCCTGGAGCCGGACAGGGAAAAACTACGAGCAGTACTTC. The V call is TRBV30, the J call TRBJ2-7; 8 nucleotides match TRBD1. V lost 3 bases and J lost 3; bases outside the gene matches: 7. The CDR3 extends over 14 amino acids. Germline assignment: CDR1 GTSNPN and CDR2 SVGIG (reference sequence). Looking up the rest from reference TRBV30 and TRBJ2-7 gives the full variable domain: SQTIHQWPATLVQPVGSPLSLECTVEGTSNPNLYWYRQAAGRGLQLLFYSVGIGQISSEVPQNLSASRPQDRQFILSSKKLLLSDSGFYLCAWSRTGKNYEQYFGPGTRLTVT.

About this clone itself: Additional DNA sequences in this sample encode the identical CDR3. The V gene is TRBV15, the J gene TRBJ2-3, with 8 nucleotides matching TRBD2. This CDR3 has 14 residues. J gave up 6 bases and V 6 bases, and 8 bases lay outside the gene matches. Germline-derived CDR1 and CDR2 are LNHNV and YYDKDF (reference sequence). As DNA, the CDR3 is TGTGCCACCAGTTTAGCGGGGCGCTCGGATACGCAGTATTTT. It encodes CATSLAGRSDTQYF.

The chain joins TRBV15 to TRBJ1-2; no firm D call. The CDR3 totals 15 residues. The ends were cut back, 0 bases at V and 5 bases at J, with 13 bases in the middle. In germline, CDR1 is LNHNV, CDR2 YYDKDF (reference sequence). The CDR3 is CATSRDHGVGYGYTF. The CDR3 DNA follows: TGTGCCACCAGCAGAGATCACGGGGTTGGATATGGCTACACCTTC.

The gene calls are TRBV18 and TRBJ2-6; D not resolved. Germline CDR1 reads KGHSH; CDR2 reads LQKENI. The CDR3 is made up of 15 amino acids. Between the trimmed V and J ends, which lost 2 bases and 2 bases, there was a span of 7 bases. In DNA form, the CDR3 reads TGTGCCAGCTCACCAGGTTGGGCTGGGGCCAACGTCCTGACTTTC. This gives the protein CASSPGWAGANVLTF.

The rearrangement uses TRBV3-1 (or the pseudogene TRBV3-2) and TRBJ1-5; TRBD1 aligns across 7 bases. The trim removed 4 bases at V and 4 bases at J, leaving 10 bases unmatched. Germline V gene lookup returns CDR1 LGHDT and CDR2 YNNKEL (reference sequence). CDR3 length: 16 amino acids. DNA of the CDR3: TGTGCCAGCAGCCCTCGACAGGGCCTTGGTAATCAGCCCCAGCATTTT. Its protein product is CASSPRQGLGNQPQHF.

The gene calls are TRBV24-1 and TRBJ1-2; 11 nucleotides agree with TRBD1. The germline CDR1 and CDR2 sequences are KGHDR and SFDVKD. The CDR3 runs 16 residues. V lost 4 bases, J lost 7 bases, and 10 bases stayed unmatched. CDR3 DNA: TGTGCCACCAGTGACCCAGGACAGGGGGCGCGTAGTGGCTACACCTTC. It yields the protein CATSDPGQGARSGYTF.